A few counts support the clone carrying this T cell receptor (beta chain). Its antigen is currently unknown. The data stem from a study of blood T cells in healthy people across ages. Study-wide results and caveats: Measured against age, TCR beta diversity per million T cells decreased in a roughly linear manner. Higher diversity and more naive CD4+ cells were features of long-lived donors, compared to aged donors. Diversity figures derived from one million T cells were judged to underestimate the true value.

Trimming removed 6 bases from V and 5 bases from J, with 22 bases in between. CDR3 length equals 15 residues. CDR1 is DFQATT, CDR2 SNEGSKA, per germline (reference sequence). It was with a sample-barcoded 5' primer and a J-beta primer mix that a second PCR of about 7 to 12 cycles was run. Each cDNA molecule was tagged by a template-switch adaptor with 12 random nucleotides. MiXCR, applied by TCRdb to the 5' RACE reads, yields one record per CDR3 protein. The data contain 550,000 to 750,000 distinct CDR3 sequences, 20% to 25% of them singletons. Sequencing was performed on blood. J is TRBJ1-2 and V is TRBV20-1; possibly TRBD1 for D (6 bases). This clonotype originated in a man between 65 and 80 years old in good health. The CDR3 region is CSARTGTHQLYGYTF. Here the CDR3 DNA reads TGCAGTGCCCGTACCGGGACACACCAACTATATGGCTACACCTTC.